The 9 T cell receptor beta chains listed next were all sequenced from one sample in a study of T cell responses to AZD1222 COVID-19 vaccine. The method was immunoSEQ multiplex PCR; TCRdb's version includes in-frame clones alone and lacks a portion of them. This sample has about 97,000 clones, with 90% found just once. The sequences come from peripheral blood, collected on day 0 of AZD1222 vaccination. The source is an adult in good health.

CDR3 nucleotide sequence: TGTGCCAGCAGCCCAACCCCCGACAATGAGCAGTTCTTC. It translates to CASSPTPDNEQFF. The chain joins TRBV9 to TRBJ2-1, with D unclear. Trimming shortened V by 4 bases and J by 5 bases, and 10 bases separated the two germline ends. Looked up from germline, CDR1 is SGDLS and CDR2 is YYNGEE. CDR3 size: 13 residues.

CDR3 region: CASFRDGNTGELFF. The CDR3 nucleotides are TGTGCCAGCTTCCGGGACGGGAACACCGGGGAGCTGTTTTTT. The genes are TRBV2 and TRBJ2-2, with D perhaps being TRBD1 or TRBD2 (5 bases each). V lost 8 bases to trimming and J lost 1 base, with 11 bases between them. CDR3 size: 14 residues. Germline-derived CDR1 and CDR2 are SNHLY and FYNNEI.

The CDR3 nucleotides read TGTGCCAGCAGTCCCCCCGGGGGGTACACTGAAGCTTTCTTT. Translating gives CASSPPGGYTEAFF. The chain links TRBV28 to TRBJ1-1, with TRBD1 as a possible D gene (5 bases). V lost 5 bases to trimming and J lost 3 bases, with 13 bases between them. In germline, CDR1 is MDHEN, CDR2 SYDVKM. The length of the CDR3 is 14 residues.

This chain joins TRBV28 and TRBJ2-2; D is possibly TRBD1 (6 bases). This CDR3 contains 13 residues. V shed 9 bases and J shed 1 base, with 9 bases lying between them. Germline V lookup: CDR1 MDHEN, CDR2 SYDVKM. The CDR3 DNA reads TGTGCCAGTTTACAGGGGAACACCGGGGAGCTGTTTTTT. It encodes CASLQGNTGELFF.

The chain is built from TRBV19 and TRBJ2-3; 7 bases map to TRBD2. V was pared by 6 bases and J by 4 bases, with 10 bases of the junction left unmatched. Germline assignment: CDR1 LNHDA and CDR2 SQIVND (reference sequence). The CDR3 spans 15 residues. The CDR3 DNA is TGTGCCAGTAGGTCTGGGCGGGGGTCGTCAGATACGCAGTATTTT. Translated, it gives CASRSGRGSSDTQYF.

V gene TRBV10-3 combines with J gene TRBJ1-1; a weak D match, TRBD1 (5 bases). CDR3 length: 13 amino acids. In germline, CDR1 is ENHRY, CDR2 SYGVKD. Trimming cost V 3 bases and J 3 bases, with 8 bases left between them. This CDR3 is CAISEVGDTEAFF. In DNA, the CDR3 is TGTGCCATCAGTGAAGTGGGGGACACTGAAGCTTTCTTT.

The CDR3 DNA reads as TGTGCCAGCAGCTTACCGGGACCGAACACTGAAGCTTTCTTT. Its protein is CASSLPGPNTEAFF. The chain links TRBV7-9 to TRBJ1-1; D might be TRBD1 (5 bases). The germline V gene encodes CDR1 SEHNR and CDR2 FQNEAQ (reference sequence). Trimming removed 2 bases from V and 1 base from J, with 8 bases in between. The CDR3 has 14 residues.

The chain combines TRBV28 with TRBJ1-5; the D is unclear. This CDR3 has 16 residues. Trimming left V 6 bases short and J 3 bases short, with 18 bases between. Germline lookup yields CDR1 MDHEN and CDR2 SYDVKM. The CDR3 DNA reads as TGTGCCAGCAGGATGGGCCGCGGACCATCCAATCAGCCCCAGCATTTT. It is translated as CASRMGRGPSNQPQHF.

The chain is built from TRBV5-6 and TRBJ1-6, with D uncertain. In germline, CDR1 is SGHDT, CDR2 YYEEEE. V lost 0 bases and J 7 bases, leaving 2 bases between the germline ends. The CDR3 totals 12 residues. The CDR3 reads CASSLGNSPLHF. In DNA, the CDR3 is TGTGCCAGCAGCTTGGGGAATTCACCCCTCCACTTT.